This T cell receptor beta chain came from a study of blood T cell repertoires in COVID-19. How the authors handled the data: Reference gene primers were amplified, and this amplification served to estimate nucleated cell counts. TCRdb keeps only in-frame clones here, not all; method: immunoSEQ multiplex PCR. That table gives V, J and clone size, and the DNA gave D and trimming. Found here are some 210,000 clones, about 86% of them singletons; the top ten hold around 8.9%. The V gene end was trimmed by 3 bases and the J gene end by 2 bases; junction bases not matched to a gene: 3. CDR3 size: 14 residues. Germline assignment: CDR1 GTSNPN and CDR2 SVGIG (reference sequence). Donors were grouped by their self-reported clinical history.

This clonotype was sampled from a woman between 45 and 60 years old with acute COVID-19. The sequenced sample consisted of PBMCs or T cells enriched from blood (not recorded which). The chain joins TRBV30 to TRBJ2-7, with 11 bases that match TRBD2. The CDR3: CAWRPLAGAYEQYF. The CDR3 DNA follows: TGTGCCTGGAGGCCACTAGCGGGAGCCTACGAGCAGTACTTC.